This T cell receptor beta chain was observed in a study of T cells in Graves' hyperthyroidism and ophthalmopathy. On the study more broadly: Prior to any treatment, at the point of initial diagnosis, peripheral blood was collected. Study-level results: Most thyroid-expanded clonotypes above 0.001 were also found in blood.

In making diagnoses, clinical symptoms, serum thyroxine and TRAb, thyroid ultrasound and orbital computed tomography were all used. The authors obtained PBMCs from 10 ml of fresh peripheral blood. Looked up from germline, CDR1 is LNHDA and CDR2 is SQIVND (reference sequence). This CDR3 has 16 amino acids. The ends were cut back, 2 bases at V and 4 bases at J, with 17 bases in the middle. Researchers took RNA transcripts and amplified the TCR beta CDR3 regions from them. An initial round of RT-PCR targeting the TCR CDR3 relied on the HTBI primer set. From the multiplex PCR reads, TCRdb called clonotypes with MiXCR, one entry per CDR3 protein. This sample yields 500,000 to 550,000 distinct CDR3 sequences, of which around 21% are seen a single time; about 25% belongs to the top ten. Concerning this clonotype: The antigen remains undetermined.

Material: blood. The rearrangement links TRBV19 to TRBJ2-5, with D perhaps being TRBD1 or TRBD2 (5 bases each). The receptor was derived from a young man with Graves' hyperthyroidism. The CDR3 region is CASSIKGRRPGETQYF. In DNA form, the CDR3 reads TGTGCCAGTAGTATAAAGGGACGGAGGCCAGGAGAGACCCAGTACTTC.